This entry lists 8 T cell receptor beta chains sequenced from one sample in a study of T cells after posttransplantation cyclophosphamide. TCRdb's table, derived via immunoSEQ multiplex PCR, lists solely in-frame clones and lacks some. There are some 35,000 clones in the sample, none observed a single time. Sequencing used PBMCs. Receptor source: a young man in good health and a related stem cell transplant donor.

This clone was counted ten times or more. The chain employs TRBV27 and TRBJ1-2; D unresolved. Germline lookup yields CDR1 MNHEY and CDR2 SMNVEV (reference sequence). Trimming took 0 bases from V and 6 from J, leaving 8 bases between them. The CDR3 is 13 residues long. The CDR3 nucleotides read TGTGCCAGCAGTTTATCGAACCAGGATGGCTACACCTTC. This sequence encodes CASSLSNQDGYTF.

This clone has ten or more counts. The rearrangement uses TRBV11-2 and TRBJ2-7; a weak D match, TRBD1 (5 bases). The CDR3 is 14 amino acids. The V end was cut by 5 bases, the J end by 2 bases, with 13 bases between. Germline-derived CDR1 and CDR2 are SGHAT and FQNNGV. The CDR3 nucleotides read TGTGCCAGCAGCCCAGAAGGGGTAGCCTACGAGCAGTACTTC. Protein sequence: CASSPEGVAYEQYF.

The chain joins TRBV5-1 to TRBJ2-2, with 10 bases that match TRBD1. Germline V gene data show CDR1 as SGHRS and CDR2 as YFSETQ. J lost 7 bases, V lost 1 base, and 10 bases had no gene match. This CDR3 contains 17 residues. CDR3 in amino acids: CASSLMGQGPKIGELFF. For the CDR3, the DNA is TGCGCCAGCAGCTTGATGGGACAGGGGCCTAAAATCGGGGAGCTGTTTTTT.

This clone has a count of ten or more. This chain joins TRBV19 and TRBJ2-7, with D possibly being TRBD1 (6 bases). CDR3 length equals 14 residues. Germline loops: CDR1 LNHDA, CDR2 SQIVND (reference sequence). Trimming took 7 bases from V and 0 from J, leaving 13 bases between them. In DNA, the CDR3 is TGTGCCAGTACCATGAAGGGGGACTCCTACGAGCAGTACTTC. Translated: CASTMKGDSYEQYF. The full variable domain, with the rest looked up from reference TRBV19 and TRBJ2-7, is DGGITQSPKYLFRKEGQNVTLSCEQNLNHDAMYWYRQDPGQGLRLIYYSQIVNDFQKGDIAEGYSVSREKKESFPLTVTSAQKNPTAFYLCASTMKGDSYEQYFGPGTRLTVT.

This clone ranks as medium-sized. The rearrangement uses TRBV10-3 and TRBJ2-6; D remains unclear. Germline CDR1 is ENHRY and CDR2 is SYGVKD. The V and J ends lost 0 bases and 1 base respectively, with 7 bases between them. There are 16 residues in the CDR3. The CDR3 spells CAISESEGSGANVLTF. DNA for the CDR3: TGTGCCATCAGTGAGTCGGAAGGGTCTGGGGCCAACGTCCTGACTTTC.

In its sample, this clone was seen many times. The chain couples TRBV28 to TRBJ1-5; 10 positions agree with TRBD1. Germline loops: CDR1 MDHEN, CDR2 SYDVKM. Unmatched junction bases numbered 8, after V lost 5 bases and J lost 7 bases. CDR3 length equals 15 residues. CDR3 coding DNA: TGTGCCAGCAGTCTGACAGGGGGCCTTCGGCAGCCCCAGCATTTT. It is translated as CASSLTGGLRQPQHF.

This clone was detected ten times or more. The chain employs TRBV6-2 or TRBV6-3 and TRBJ2-6; D is uncertain. In germline, CDR1 is MNHEY, CDR2 SVGEGT. The CDR3 sequence is 16 residues long. The V end was cut by 6 bases, the J end by 0 bases, with 12 bases between. CDR3 sequence: CASRAVILSGANVLTF. CDR3 bases: TGTGCCAGCAGGGCAGTAATTCTCTCTGGGGCCAACGTCCTGACTTTC.

This clone was counted at least ten times. V is TRBV18 and J is TRBJ1-2; no definite D call. Germline CDR1 KGHSH, CDR2 LQKENI. Between the trimmed V and J ends, which lost 6 bases and 6 bases, there was a span of 11 bases. This CDR3 is built from 12 residues. The CDR3 sequence: CASSQRGDGYTF. CDR3 sequence (DNA): TGTGCCAGCTCTCAACGGGGAGATGGCTACACCTTC.